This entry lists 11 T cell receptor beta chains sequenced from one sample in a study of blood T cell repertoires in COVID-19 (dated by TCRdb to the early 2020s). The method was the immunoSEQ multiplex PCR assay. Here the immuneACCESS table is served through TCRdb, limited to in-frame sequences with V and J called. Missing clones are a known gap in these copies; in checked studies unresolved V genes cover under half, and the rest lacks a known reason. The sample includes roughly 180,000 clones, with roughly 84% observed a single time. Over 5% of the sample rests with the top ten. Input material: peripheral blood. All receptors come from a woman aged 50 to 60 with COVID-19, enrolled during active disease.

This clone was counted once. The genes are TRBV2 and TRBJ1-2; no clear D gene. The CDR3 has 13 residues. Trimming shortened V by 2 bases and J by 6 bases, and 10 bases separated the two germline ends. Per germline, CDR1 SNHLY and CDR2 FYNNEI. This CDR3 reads CASSESGSDGYTF. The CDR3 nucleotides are TGTGCCAGCAGTGAATCGGGGTCGGATGGCTACACCTTC.

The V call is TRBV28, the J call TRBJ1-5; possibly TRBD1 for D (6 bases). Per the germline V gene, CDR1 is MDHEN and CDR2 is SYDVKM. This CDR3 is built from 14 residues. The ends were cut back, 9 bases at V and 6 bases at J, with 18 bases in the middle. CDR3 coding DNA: TGTGCCAGTAGAACAGGGATAGGGTCTCAGCCCCAGCATTTT. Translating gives CASRTGIGSQPQHF.

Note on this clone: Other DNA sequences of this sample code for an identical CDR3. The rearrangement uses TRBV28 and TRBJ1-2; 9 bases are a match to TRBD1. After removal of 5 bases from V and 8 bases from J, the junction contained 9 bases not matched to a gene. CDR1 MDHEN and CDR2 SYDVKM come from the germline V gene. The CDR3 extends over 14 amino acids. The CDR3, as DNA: TGTGCCAGCAGTCTGGAACAGGGGGCGGAGGGCTACACCTTC. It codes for CASSLEQGAEGYTF.

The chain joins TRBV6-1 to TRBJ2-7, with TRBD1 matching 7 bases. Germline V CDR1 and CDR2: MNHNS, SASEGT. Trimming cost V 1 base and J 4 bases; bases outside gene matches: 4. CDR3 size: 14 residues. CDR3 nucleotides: TGTGCCAGCAGTGAAGGACAGGGAATTTACGAGCAGTACTTC. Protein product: CASSEGQGIYEQYF.

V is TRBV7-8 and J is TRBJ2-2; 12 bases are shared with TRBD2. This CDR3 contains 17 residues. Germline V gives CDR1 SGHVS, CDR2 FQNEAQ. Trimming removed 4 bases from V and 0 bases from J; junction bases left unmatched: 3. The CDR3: CASSSRTSGANTGELFF. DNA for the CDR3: TGTGCCAGCAGCTCAAGGACTAGCGGGGCGAACACCGGGGAGCTGTTTTTT.

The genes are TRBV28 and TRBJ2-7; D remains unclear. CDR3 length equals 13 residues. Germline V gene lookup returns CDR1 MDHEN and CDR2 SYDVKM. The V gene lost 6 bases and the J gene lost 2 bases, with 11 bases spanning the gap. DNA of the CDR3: TGTGCCAGCAGAACTCGGTCCCCCTACGAGCAGTACTTC. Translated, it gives CASRTRSPYEQYF.

CDR3 bases: TGTGCCAGCAGTGAAGGTACAGGAGCCAATCAGCCCCAGCATTTT. Translation gives CASSEGTGANQPQHF. This sequence joins TRBV25-1 and TRBJ1-5; weak D call: TRBD1 (5 bases). Trimming left V 2 bases short and J 3 bases short, with 11 bases between. This CDR3 has 15 amino acids. Germline V gene lookup returns CDR1 MGHDK and CDR2 SYGVNS.

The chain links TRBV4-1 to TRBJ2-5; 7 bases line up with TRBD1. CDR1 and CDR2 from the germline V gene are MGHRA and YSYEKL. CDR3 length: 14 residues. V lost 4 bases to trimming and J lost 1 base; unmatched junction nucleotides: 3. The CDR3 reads CASSPGQFQETQYF. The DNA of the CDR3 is TGCGCCAGCAGCCCGGGACAGTTCCAAGAGACCCAGTACTTC.

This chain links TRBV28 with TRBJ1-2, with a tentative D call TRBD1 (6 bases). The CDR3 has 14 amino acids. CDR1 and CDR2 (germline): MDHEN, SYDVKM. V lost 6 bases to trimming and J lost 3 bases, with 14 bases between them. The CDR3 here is CASRTNRVDYGYTF. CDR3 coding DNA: TGTGCCAGCAGAACTAACAGGGTAGACTATGGCTACACCTTC.

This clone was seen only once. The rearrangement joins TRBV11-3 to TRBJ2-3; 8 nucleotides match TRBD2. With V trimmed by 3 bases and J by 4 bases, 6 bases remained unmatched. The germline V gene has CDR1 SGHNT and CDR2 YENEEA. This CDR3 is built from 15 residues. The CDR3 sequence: CASSFTVAGPDTQYF. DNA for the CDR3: TGTGCCAGCAGCTTCACAGTAGCGGGGCCAGATACGCAGTATTTT.

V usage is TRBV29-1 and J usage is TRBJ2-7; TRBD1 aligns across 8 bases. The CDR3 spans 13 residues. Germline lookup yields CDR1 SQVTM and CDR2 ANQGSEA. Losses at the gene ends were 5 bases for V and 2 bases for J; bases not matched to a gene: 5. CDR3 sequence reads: CSVTGTGTYEQYF. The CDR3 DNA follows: TGCAGCGTTACCGGGACAGGAACCTACGAGCAGTACTTC.